This T cell receptor (beta chain) was observed in a study of PD-L1 blockade in urothelial cancer. Study-wide background: Patients with male sex and bladder-origin urothelial cancer accounted for most of the 29 enrolled. Blood analysis occurred 3 weeks (second dose) and 6 weeks after treatment start.

Only in-frame clones appear in the TCRdb table, and some are missing; sequencing was by immunoSEQ multiplex PCR. The sample records over 40,000 clones, around 82% being singletons. The starting material was PBMCs, obtained around atezolizumab (anti-PD-L1) treatment. The clonotype originates from a man aged 65 to 79 with urothelial cancer.

The CDR3 region is CASSFRLRGGYEQYF. CDR3 coding DNA: TGTGCCAGCAGTTTTCGACTCCGAGGAGGGTACGAGCAGTACTTC. This chain joins TRBV28 and TRBJ2-7; tentatively, D is TRBD2 (6 bases). Germline loops: CDR1 MDHEN, CDR2 SYDVKM. V was cut by 3 bases and J by 4 bases, with 16 bases left in between. The CDR3 loop spans 15 amino acids.